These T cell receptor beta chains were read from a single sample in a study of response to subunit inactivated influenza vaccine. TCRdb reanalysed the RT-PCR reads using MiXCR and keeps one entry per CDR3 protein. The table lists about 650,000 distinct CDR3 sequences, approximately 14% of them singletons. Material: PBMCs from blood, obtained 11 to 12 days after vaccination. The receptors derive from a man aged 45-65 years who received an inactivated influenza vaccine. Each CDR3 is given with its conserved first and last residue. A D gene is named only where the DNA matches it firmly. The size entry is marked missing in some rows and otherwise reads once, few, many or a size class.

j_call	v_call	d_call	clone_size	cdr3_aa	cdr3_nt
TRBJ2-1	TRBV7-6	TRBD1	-	CASSREPGQGANEQFF	TGTGCCAGCAGCCGTGAACCGGGACAGGGTGCAAATGAGCAGTTCTTC
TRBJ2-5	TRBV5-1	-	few	CASTRGQGETQYF	TGCGCCAGCACCCGGGGGCAGGGAGAGACCCAGTACTTC
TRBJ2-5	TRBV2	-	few	CASSEARQGETQYF	TGTGCCAGCAGTGAAGCGAGGCAGGGGGAGACCCAGTACTTC
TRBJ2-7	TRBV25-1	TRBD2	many	CASSESAGAYEQYF	TGTGCCAGCAGTGAATCAGCGGGGGCCTACGAGCAGTACTTC
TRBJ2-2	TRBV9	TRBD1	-	CASSDHRTGGYTGELFF	TGTGCCAGCAGCGACCACAGGACAGGGGGCTACACCGGGGAGCTGTTTTTT
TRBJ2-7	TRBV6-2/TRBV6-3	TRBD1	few	CASSRTTGWSYEQYF	TGTGCCAGCAGTCGAACGACAGGGTGGTCCTACGAGCAGTACTTC
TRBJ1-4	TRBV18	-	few	CASSPQSGSNEKLFF	TGTGCCAGCTCACCACAGAGTGGGAGTAATGAAAAACTGTTTTTT
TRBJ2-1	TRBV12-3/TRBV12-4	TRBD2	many	CASRWRGGDEQFF	TGTGCCAGCCGCTGGCGGGGGGGCGATGAGCAGTTCTTC
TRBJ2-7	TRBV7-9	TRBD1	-	CASSLGDRATNEQYF	TGTGCCAGCAGCTTAGGGGACAGGGCCACCAACGAGCAGTACTTC
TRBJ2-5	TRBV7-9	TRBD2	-	CASRLLAVQETQYF	TGTGCCAGCAGACTACTAGCGGTCCAAGAGACCCAGTACTTC
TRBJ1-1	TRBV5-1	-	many	CASSWEENTEAFF	TGCGCCAGCAGCTGGGAGGAAAACACTGAAGCTTTCTTT
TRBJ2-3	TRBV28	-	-	CASSTPGGGSTDTQYF	TGTGCCAGCAGCACGCCAGGGGGGGGTAGCACAGATACGCAGTATTTT
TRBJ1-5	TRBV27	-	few	CASSKENSNQPQHF	TGTGCCAGCAGTAAGGAAAATAGCAATCAGCCCCAGCATTTT
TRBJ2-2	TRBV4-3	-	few	CASSQDLGTSAGELFF	TGCGCCAGCAGCCAAGATTTGGGAACGAGCGCCGGGGAGCTGTTTTTT
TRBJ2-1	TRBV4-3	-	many	CASSQDRGAYNEQFF	TGCGCCAGCAGCCAAGATCGGGGGGCGTACAATGAGCAGTTCTTC
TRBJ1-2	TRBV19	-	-	CASSYQRAASGTF	TGTGCCAGTAGTTACCAGCGGGCCGCGTCGGGCACCTTC
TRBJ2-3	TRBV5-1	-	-	CASSFTGITDTQYF	TGCGCCAGCAGCTTTACAGGAATCACAGATACGCAGTATTTT
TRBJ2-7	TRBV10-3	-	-	CAISEWGPSYEQYF	TGTGCCATCAGTGAGTGGGGCCCTTCCTACGAGCAGTACTTC
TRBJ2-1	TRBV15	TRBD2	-	CATSRGLAGNNEQFF	TGTGCCACCAGCAGGGGACTAGCGGGGAACAATGAGCAGTTCTTC
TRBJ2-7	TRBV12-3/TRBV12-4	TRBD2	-	CASTVAGPYEQYF	TGTGCCAGCACCGTAGCGGGACCCTACGAGCAGTACTTC
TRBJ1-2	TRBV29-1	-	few	CSAGTETNYGYTF	TGCAGCGCCGGAACAGAGACTAACTATGGCTACACCTTC
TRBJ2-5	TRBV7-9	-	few	CASSLLRDQETQYF	TGTGCCAGCAGTTTGTTGAGGGACCAAGAGACCCAGTACTTC
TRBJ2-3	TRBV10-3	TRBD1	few	CAISEQQGADTQYF	TGTGCCATCAGTGAACAACAGGGGGCAGATACGCAGTATTTT
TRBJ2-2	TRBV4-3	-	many	CASSQDLGGAGTGELFF	TGCGCCAGCAGCCAAGATCTTGGGGGCGCCGGCACCGGGGAGCTGTTTTTT